These 18 T cell receptor beta chains share one sample of origin, sequenced in a study of blood T cell repertoires in COVID-19. The data were produced by immunoSEQ multiplex PCR, yet TCRdb's version contains in-frame clones alone and is incomplete. Of about 250,000 clones listed, about nine tenths are singletons. The sequenced sample consisted of PBMCs or T cells enriched from blood (not recorded which). These receptors were taken from a middle-aged man who had recovered from COVID-19.

This clone was seen only a few times. The V call is TRBV18, the J call TRBJ2-6; a weak D match, TRBD2 (5 bases). CDR3 size: 16 residues. V lost 2 bases to trimming and J lost 0 bases, with 8 bases between them. Per the germline V gene, CDR1 is KGHSH and CDR2 is LQKENI. CDR3: CASSPMGVSGANVLTF. In DNA form, the CDR3 reads TGTGCCAGCTCACCAATGGGAGTCTCTGGGGCCAACGTCCTGACTTTC.

The chain uses TRBV7-2 and TRBJ2-7; D remains unclear. This CDR3 spans 13 amino acids. Germline V gene data show CDR1 as SGHTA and CDR2 as FQGNSA. The V end lost 5 bases, the J end lost 3 bases, and 11 bases lay between the germline ends. CDR3 sequence reads: CASSASRYYEQYF. The CDR3 DNA follows: TGTGCCAGCAGCGCCAGTCGTTACTACGAGCAGTACTTC.

Only a few counts were recorded for this clone. The chain links TRBV5-1 to TRBJ1-2; perhaps TRBD1 as D (5 bases). Germline loops: CDR1 SGHRS, CDR2 YFSETQ. The V end lost 4 bases, the J end lost 1 base, and 14 bases lay between the germline ends. The CDR3 loop spans 15 amino acids. CDR3 nucleotide sequence: TGCGCCAGCAGCACGCTGGGGGGAAGTAACTATGGCTACACCTTC. It yields the protein CASSTLGGSNYGYTF.

V gene TRBV19 combines with J gene TRBJ1-2; 7 nucleotides align to TRBD1. This CDR3 contains 14 residues. Germline CDR1 is LNHDA and CDR2 is SQIVND (reference sequence). V lost 5 bases, J lost 4 bases, and 7 bases stayed unmatched. CDR3 nucleotide sequence: TGTGCCAGTAGTTGGGGGACAGCGGCCTATGGCTACACCTTC. Translated: CASSWGTAAYGYTF.

This clone was detected only a few times. J is TRBJ2-7 and V is TRBV19, with a possible D match to TRBD2 (6 bases). Per germline, CDR1 LNHDA and CDR2 SQIVND (reference sequence). There are 13 residues in the CDR3. The CDR3 DNA sequence: TGTGCTTCGGGGGACGGGTTTACCCCCGAGCAGTACTTC. Protein sequence: CASGDGFTPEQYF.

This rearrangement joins TRBV9 to TRBJ2-1; D is undetermined. Germline values: CDR1 SGDLS, CDR2 YYNGEE. The V end lost 4 bases, the J end lost 4 bases, and 6 bases lay between the germline ends. The CDR3 is made up of 12 amino acids. CDR3 nucleotides: TGTGCCAGCAGCCCTTCTTACAATGAGCAGTTCTTC. Its translation: CASSPSYNEQFF.

The chain links TRBV10-3 to TRBJ2-7; 10 bases agree with TRBD1. The CDR3 spans 13 residues. The germline V gene has CDR1 ENHRY and CDR2 SYGVKD. The V segment lost 10 bases and the J segment 3 bases; nucleotides outside the gene matches: 6. The CDR3 sequence is CATVGQGIYEQYF. The CDR3 DNA reads as TGTGCCACCGTGGGACAGGGGATCTACGAGCAGTACTTC.

V and J are TRBV4-1 and TRBJ2-7, with D possibly matching TRBD2 (5 bases). Germline values: CDR1 MGHRA, CDR2 YSYEKL. Trimming cost V 1 base and J 0 bases, with 16 bases left between them. The CDR3 contains 17 residues. CDR3 sequence reads: CASSQAWRPESSYEQYF. CDR3 nucleotide sequence: TGCGCCAGCAGCCAAGCCTGGAGGCCTGAGAGCTCCTACGAGCAGTACTTC.

The chain recombines TRBV2 with TRBJ2-1; maybe TRBD2 (6 bases). The CDR3 sequence is 16 residues long. Germline V CDR1 and CDR2: SNHLY, FYNNEI. The V end was cut by 1 base, the J end by 6 bases, with 16 bases between. CDR3 sequence reads: CASSEVNGSGFNEQFF. In nucleotides, the CDR3 is TGTGCCAGCAGTGAAGTGAACGGGAGCGGTTTCAATGAGCAGTTCTTC.

This clone occurred a few times. This CDR3 is also generated by other DNA sequences in the sample. The V gene is TRBV10-3, the J gene TRBJ2-5; possibly TRBD2 for D (6 bases). Trimming stripped 2 bases from V and 4 bases from J, with 8 bases between. Germline V gene sequence: CDR1 ENHRY, CDR2 SYGVKD. This CDR3 is built from 13 residues. CDR3 in DNA: TGTGCCATCAGTGAGCCCGGGGGAGAGACCCAGTACTTC. Its protein is CAISEPGGETQYF.

The chain joins TRBV12-3 or TRBV12-4 to TRBJ1-1, with D unclear. The CDR3 runs to 12 residues. Deletions cut 5 bases from V and 0 bases from J, with 4 bases between. The CDR3 protein is CASSVMNTEAFF. CDR3 coding DNA: TGTGCCAGCAGTGTTATGAACACTGAAGCTTTCTTT.

The genes are TRBV3-1 (or the pseudogene TRBV3-2) and TRBJ1-6; TRBD1 aligns across 10 bases. The trim removed 1 base at V and 10 bases at J, leaving 4 bases unmatched. Germline CDR1 and CDR2: LGHDT and YNNKEL (reference sequence). CDR3 length equals 15 residues. Here the CDR3 reads CASSQGTGGKSPLHF. The CDR3 DNA is TGTGCCAGCAGCCAAGGGACAGGGGGTAAATCACCCCTCCACTTT.

The V call is TRBV5-1, the J call TRBJ2-7, with D possibly being TRBD2 (6 bases). The CDR3 contains 17 residues. The V and J ends lost 4 bases and 1 base respectively, with 21 bases between them. CDR1 is SGHRS, CDR2 YFSETQ, per germline. The CDR3 is CASSRSHPERVSYEQYF. The CDR3 DNA sequence: TGCGCCAGCAGCCGAAGTCACCCGGAGCGGGTGTCCTACGAGCAGTACTTC. The variable domain in full, with the rest retrieved from reference TRBV5-1 and TRBJ2-7, is KAGVTQTPRYLIKTRGQQVTLSCSPISGHRSVSWYQQTPGQGLQFLFEYFSETQRNKGNFPGRFSGRQFSNSRSEMNVSTLELGDSALYLCASSRSHPERVSYEQYFGPGTRLTVT.

The chain recombines TRBV5-4 with TRBJ2-3; perhaps TRBD1 as D (5 bases). The germline V and J ends were trimmed by 4 bases and 2 bases, with 14 bases remaining between them. The CDR3 has 15 residues. Germline lookup yields CDR1 SGHNT and CDR2 YYREEE (reference sequence). The CDR3, as DNA: TGTGCCAGCAGCGAACCGCCAGGGTCCACAGATACGCAGTATTTT. Translating it yields CASSEPPGSTDTQYF.

The CDR3 reads CASSPGLAGTTDTQYF. CDR3 DNA sequence: TGTGCCAGCAGCCCGGGACTAGCAGGGACCACGGATACGCAGTATTTT. The rearrangement links TRBV28 to TRBJ2-3; 9 bases fit TRBD2. Germline V CDR1 and CDR2: MDHEN, SYDVKM. The CDR3 runs 16 residues. The V gene end was trimmed by 6 bases and the J gene end by 6 bases; junction bases not matched to a gene: 13.

The genes are TRBV5-4 and TRBJ1-1; 7 bases match TRBD1. This CDR3 is 14 amino acids long. V gave up 4 bases and J gave up 1 base; unmatched junction bases: 4. Germline CDR1 is SGHNT and CDR2 is YYREEE (reference sequence). The CDR3 spells CASSPRQGNTEAFF. CDR3 nucleotides: TGTGCCAGCAGCCCAAGACAGGGGAACACTGAAGCTTTCTTT.

The chain couples TRBV5-6 to TRBJ2-7; TRBD2 might be the D (6 bases). With 5 bases removed from V and 0 bases from J, the gap between germline ends came to 12 bases. Germline CDR1 is SGHDT and CDR2 is YYEEEE. The CDR3 spans 14 residues. The CDR3: CASSLGRSSYEQYF. The CDR3 bases are TGTGCCAGCAGTCTGGGGAGGAGCTCCTACGAGCAGTACTTC. Full variable domain (outside the CDR3, taken from reference TRBV5-6 and TRBJ2-7): DAGVTQSPTHLIKTRGQQVTLRCSPKSGHDTVSWYQQALGQGPQFIFQYYEEEERQRGNFPDRFSGHQFPNYSSELNVNALLLGDSALYLCASSLGRSSYEQYFGPGTRLTVT.

J is TRBJ1-2 and V is TRBV7-8; the match to TRBD1 covers 11 bases. The V and J ends lost 6 bases and 3 bases, in that order; junction bases with no gene match: 6. CDR3 length: 15 amino acids. Germline V lookup: CDR1 SGHVS, CDR2 FQNEAQ. CDR3 protein: CASSRTGGGHYGYTF. DNA for the CDR3: TGTGCCAGCAGTCGGACAGGGGGCGGCCACTATGGCTACACCTTC.